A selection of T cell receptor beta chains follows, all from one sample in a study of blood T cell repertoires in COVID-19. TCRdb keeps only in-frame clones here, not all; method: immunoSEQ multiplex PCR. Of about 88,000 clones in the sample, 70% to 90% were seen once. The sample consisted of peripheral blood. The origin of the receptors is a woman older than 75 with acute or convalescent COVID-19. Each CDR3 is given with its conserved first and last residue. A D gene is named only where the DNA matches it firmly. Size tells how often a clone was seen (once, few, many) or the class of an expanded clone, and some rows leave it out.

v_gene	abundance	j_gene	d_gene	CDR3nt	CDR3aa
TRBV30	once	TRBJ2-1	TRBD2	TGTGCCGTAGCGGGAGGGTCCAATGAGCAGTTCTTC	CAVAGGSNEQFF
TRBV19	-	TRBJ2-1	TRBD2	TGTGCCAGTAGGGCCGGGACTACAATCTACAATGAGCAGTTCTTC	CASRAGTTIYNEQFF
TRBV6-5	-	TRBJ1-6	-	TGTGCCAGCAGTTACCTCCCCGGACAGATAAATTCACCCCTCCACTTT	CASSYLPGQINSPLHF
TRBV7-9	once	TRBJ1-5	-	TGTGCCAGCAGCTTAGCGGGGAGTCAGCCCCAGCATTTT	CASSLAGSQPQHF
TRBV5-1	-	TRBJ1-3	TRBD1	TGCGCCAGCAGCGAGGACAGGGACTCTGGAAACACCATATATTTT	CASSEDRDSGNTIYF
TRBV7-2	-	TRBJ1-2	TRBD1	TGTGCCAGCAGCCCGCAAACGGGACAGATCTATGGCTACACCTTC	CASSPQTGQIYGYTF
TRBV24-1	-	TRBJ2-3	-	TGTGCCACCAGTGACCCCTCCCTACTCGACAGTGTAGGGTATACGCAGTATTTT	CATSDPSLLDSVGYTQYF
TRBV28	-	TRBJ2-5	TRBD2	TGTGCCAGCAGTTTTACAGCGGGAGTTGTGTCAGAGACCCAGTACTTC	CASSFTAGVVSETQYF
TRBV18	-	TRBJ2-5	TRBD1	TGTGCCAGCTCACTAGGACAGGGCGGGGAGACCCAGTACTTC	CASSLGQGGETQYF
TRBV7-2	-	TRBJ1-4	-	TGTGCCAGCAGCTTAACCCTAGCTGAGGCCGCAACTAATGAAAAACTGTTTTTT	CASSLTLAEAATNEKLFF
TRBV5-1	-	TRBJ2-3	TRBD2	TGCGCCAGCAGCTTATTGCCCCTGCGGGGGGGCACAGATACGCAGTATTTT	CASSLLPLRGGTDTQYF
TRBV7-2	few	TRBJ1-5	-	TGTGCCAGCAGCTTAGCGGTCCGAGGCGGTCAGCCCCAGCATTTT	CASSLAVRGGQPQHF
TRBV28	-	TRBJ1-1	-	TGTGCCAGCAGTTTGGGAGGGAACAAAGCTTTCTTT	CASSLGGNKAFF
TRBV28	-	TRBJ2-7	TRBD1	TGTGCCAGCAGAGCCCCCGGGGGACAGGGGATCTACGAGCAGTACTTC	CASRAPGGQGIYEQYF
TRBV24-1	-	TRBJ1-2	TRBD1	TGTGCCACCAGTGACCACGGGACAGCGTATGGCTACACCTTC	CATSDHGTAYGYTF
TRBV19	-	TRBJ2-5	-	TGTGCCAGTAGTAGCCGGCAGGGAGAGACCCAGTACTTC	CASSSRQGETQYF
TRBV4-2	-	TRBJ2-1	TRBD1	TGTGCCAGCAGCCAAACTGGGACAGTCGTCTCCTACAATGAGCAGTTCTTC	CASSQTGTVVSYNEQFF
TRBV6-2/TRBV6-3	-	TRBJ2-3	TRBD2	TGTGCCAGCACCCCCACGGGGAGGGGTCTTCGATCAGATACGCAGTATTTT	CASTPTGRGLRSDTQYF
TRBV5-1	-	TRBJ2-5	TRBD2	TGCGCCAGCAGGCCCACTGAGCGGGGGACGGGGGAGACCCAGTACTTC	CASRPTERGTGETQYF
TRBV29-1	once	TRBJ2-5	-	TGCAGCGTTGGGCAGGGTATGGAGACCCAGTACTTC	CSVGQGMETQYF
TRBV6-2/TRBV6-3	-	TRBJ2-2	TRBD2	TGTGCCAGCAGTTATGGAGGGACTAGAAACACCGGGGAGCTGTTTTTT	CASSYGGTRNTGELFF
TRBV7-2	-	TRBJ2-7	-	TGTGCCAGCAGCTTAGGGCCACAGGGAAGGAACGAGCAGTACTTC	CASSLGPQGRNEQYF
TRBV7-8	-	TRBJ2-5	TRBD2	TGTGCCGCCCTCGGGGGAGGGGAGACCCAGTACTTC	CAALGGGETQYF
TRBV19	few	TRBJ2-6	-	TGTGCCAGTACCCAGGGCCCCTCGGGTTCTGGGGCCAACGTCCTGACTTTC	CASTQGPSGSGANVLTF
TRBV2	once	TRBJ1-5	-	TGTGCCAGCAGCGGACAGAACAATCAGCCCCAGCATTTT	CASSGQNNQPQHF
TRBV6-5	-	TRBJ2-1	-	TGTGCCAGCAGTTACGTCGGGAGCTCGAGGGAGCAGTTCTTC	CASSYVGSSREQFF
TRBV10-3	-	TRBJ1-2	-	TGTGCCATCAGCCAAAAGGGGTCTGCTGGGAATGGCTACACCTTC	CAISQKGSAGNGYTF
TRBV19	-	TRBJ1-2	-	TGTGCCAGTAATGATGGAACGGTCCAGGCCTATGGCTACACCTTC	CASNDGTVQAYGYTF
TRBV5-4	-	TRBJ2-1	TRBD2	TGTGCCAGCAGCTTGACGGGAGGGCCCTGGAATGAGCAGTTCTTC	CASSLTGGPWNEQFF
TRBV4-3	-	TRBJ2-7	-	TGCGCCAGCAGCCAAGAGGGGTGGGAGGAGCAGTACTTC	CASSQEGWEEQYF
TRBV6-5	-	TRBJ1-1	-	TGTGCCAGCAGTTATCACAGGGCGGGGAACACTGAAGCTTTCTTT	CASSYHRAGNTEAFF
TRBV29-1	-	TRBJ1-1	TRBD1	TGCAGCGTTGGGGATCCGGGACAGGGGTGGAACGAAGCTTTCTTT	CSVGDPGQGWNEAFF
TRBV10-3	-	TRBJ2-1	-	TGTGCCATCAGTGAAACCCCACAGACTAGCTCCTACAATGAGCAGTTCTTC	CAISETPQTSSYNEQFF
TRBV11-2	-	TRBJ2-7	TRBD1	TGTGCCAGCAGCCTCCGGGACAGTTACTACGAACAGTACTTC	CASSLRDSYYEQYF
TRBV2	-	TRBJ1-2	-	TGTGCCGGGGGACAAGGGACGAAAGGCTACACCTTC	CAGGQGTKGYTF
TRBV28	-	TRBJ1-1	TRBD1	TGTGCCAGCAGTTTGGACAGGGAGGACACTGAAGCTTTCTTT	CASSLDREDTEAFF
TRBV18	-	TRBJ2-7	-	TGTGCCAGCTCACTTGCGGGACAGTTCTACGAGCAGTACTTC	CASSLAGQFYEQYF
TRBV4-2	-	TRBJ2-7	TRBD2	TGTGCCAGCAGCCAAGAGACGGGACTAGAGGGCTACGAGCAGTACTTC	CASSQETGLEGYEQYF
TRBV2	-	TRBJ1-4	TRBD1	TGTGCCAGCAGCCCCGGGACAGAACTTAGAAAACTGTTTTTT	CASSPGTELRKLFF
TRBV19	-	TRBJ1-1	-	TGTGCCAGTCGGGCGGCAGGAGGGAACACTGAAGCTTTCTTT	CASRAAGGNTEAFF
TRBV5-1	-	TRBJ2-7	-	TGCGCCAGCAGCTTGGAGCCGGGGGGCGCGGACGAGCAGTACTTC	CASSLEPGGADEQYF
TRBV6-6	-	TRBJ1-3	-	TGTGCCAGCAGGGCGGAGATAAATAGAAACACCATATATTTT	CASRAEINRNTIYF
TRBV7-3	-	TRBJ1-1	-	TGTGCCAGCAGCTGGAGCCGGAACACTGAAGCTTTCTTT	CASSWSRNTEAFF
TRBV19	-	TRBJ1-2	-	TGTGCCAGTAGTATAGATGAGGCGGCTTATGGCTACACCTTC	CASSIDEAAYGYTF
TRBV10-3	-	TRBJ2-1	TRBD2	TGTGCCATCAGGGGGACTAGCGGGAGAGGTGAGCAGTTCTTC	CAIRGTSGRGEQFF
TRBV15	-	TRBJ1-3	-	TGTGCCACCAGCAGAGTTCGCAGCGACTCTGGAAACACCATATATTTT	CATSRVRSDSGNTIYF
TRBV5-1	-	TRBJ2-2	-	TGCGCCAGCAGCTTGAGGACGGGGGACACCGGGGAGCTGTTTTTT	CASSLRTGDTGELFF
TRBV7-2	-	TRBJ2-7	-	TGTGCCAGCAGCTTAGGCCGGAGGGCTGGATCCTACGAGCAGTACTTC	CASSLGRRAGSYEQYF
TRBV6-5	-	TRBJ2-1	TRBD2	TGTGCCAGCAGTTACATGGCGGGAGGGTACAATGAGCAGTTCTTC	CASSYMAGGYNEQFF
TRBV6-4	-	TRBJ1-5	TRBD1	TGTGCCAGCACCCGACAGGGGGCAGATAGCAATCAGCCCCAGCATTTT	CASTRQGADSNQPQHF
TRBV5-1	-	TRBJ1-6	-	TGCGCCAGCAGCTTGGCCGGGGGAACTGATAATTCACCCCTCCACTTT	CASSLAGGTDNSPLHF
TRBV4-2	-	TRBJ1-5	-	TGTGCCAGCAGCCAAGATAGGATCGGGGCGGGGTCCCAGCATTTT	CASSQDRIGAGSQHF
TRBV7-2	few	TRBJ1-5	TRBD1	TGTGCCAGCAGCTTAGGCCCAGGGGGGCAGCCCCAGCATTTT	CASSLGPGGQPQHF
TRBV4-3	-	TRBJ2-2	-	TGCGCCAGCAGCCAAGAGGGGGGAAGGGGCAGGGCCGGGGAGCTGTTTTTT	CASSQEGGRGRAGELFF
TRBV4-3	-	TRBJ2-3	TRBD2	TGCGCCAGCAGCCAATCCACTAGCGGCACAGATACGCAGTATTTT	CASSQSTSGTDTQYF
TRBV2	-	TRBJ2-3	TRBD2	TGTGCCAGCAGTGAGGAACTAGCGGGGGGAGGTACGCAGTATTTT	CASSEELAGGGTQYF
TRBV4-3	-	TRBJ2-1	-	TGCGCCAGCAGCCAAGATCGACTAGGGTCCCTCAATGAGCAGTTCTTC	CASSQDRLGSLNEQFF
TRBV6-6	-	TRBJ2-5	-	TGTGCCAGCAGTTACGACTTCCAGGGGACCCAGTACTTC	CASSYDFQGTQYF
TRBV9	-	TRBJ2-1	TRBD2	TGTGCCAGCAGCGTACAAGCGGGAGCTCGCAATGAGCAGTTCTTC	CASSVQAGARNEQFF
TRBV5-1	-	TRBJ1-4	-	TGCGCCAGCAGCTTGGGGGACTCTACCGGGGAAAAACTGTTTTTT	CASSLGDSTGEKLFF